Presented here are 22 T cell receptor beta chains from one specimen sequenced in a study of cytomegalovirus exposure and HLA in healthy donors. A multiplex PCR was run with 60 Vbeta primers and 13 Jbeta primers. Produced via immunoSEQ multiplex PCR; TCRdb's table is partial and in-frame only. The sample contains about 130,000 clones, 79% of which appear only once. Sequencing was carried out using PBMCs. All receptors derive from a male donor in good health and CMV-seronegative.

The genes are TRBV30 and TRBJ1-5; tentatively, D is TRBD1 (5 bases). Deletions cut 2 bases from V and 7 bases from J, with 15 bases between. The CDR3 is made up of 14 amino acids. Per the germline V gene, CDR1 is GTSNPN and CDR2 is SVGIG (reference sequence). CDR3 in amino acids: CAWSSTGGGQPQHF. The DNA of the CDR3 is TGTGCCTGGAGTTCCACCGGGGGAGGCCAGCCCCAGCATTTT.

V usage is TRBV4-1 and J usage is TRBJ1-2; TRBD1 aligns across 7 bases. The CDR3 loop spans 14 amino acids. V dropped 8 bases and J dropped 4; count of bases not matched to a gene: 10. The V gene's germline CDR1 is MGHRA and CDR2 YSYEKL. CDR3 protein: CASGETGTAYGYTF. The CDR3 nucleotides read TGCGCCAGCGGAGAGACCGGGACAGCCTATGGCTACACCTTC.

This clone showed up just a few times. The J gene is TRBJ1-6, the V gene TRBV4-3; 8 nucleotides agree with TRBD1. There are 15 residues in the CDR3. Looked up from germline, CDR1 is LGHNA and CDR2 is YSLEER. V gave up 4 bases and J gave up 9 bases; unmatched junction bases: 8. The CDR3 sequence is CASSLIQGEGSPLHF. CDR3 sequence (DNA): TGCGCCAGCAGCCTCATACAGGGGGAAGGTTCACCCCTCCACTTT.

This clone was seen a few times. The DNA for the CDR3 is TGTGCCAGCAGCTTGGCGACAAGAGAGACCCAGTACTTC. This gives the protein CASSLATRETQYF. This chain joins TRBV5-4 and TRBJ2-5; D gene uncertain. V was shortened by 0 bases and J by 4 bases, with 7 bases between the two germline ends. Germline assignment: CDR1 SGHNT and CDR2 YYREEE (reference sequence). The CDR3 spans 13 residues. The entire variable domain, with the rest obtained from reference TRBV5-4 and TRBJ2-5, is as follows: ETGVTQSPTHLIKTRGQQVTLRCSSQSGHNTVSWYQQALGQGPQFIFQYYREEENGRGNFPPRFSGLQFPNYSSELNVNALELDDSALYLCASSLATRETQYFGPGTRLLVL.

A single count supports this clone. The genes are TRBV2 and TRBJ2-1; perhaps TRBD2 as D (5 bases). V was pared by 5 bases and J by 7 bases, with 9 bases between. CDR1 SNHLY and CDR2 FYNNEI come from the germline V gene. This CDR3 is 12 amino acids long. The DNA for the CDR3 is TGTGCCAGCAGTCCCCTAGCAAATGAGCAGTTCTTC. It codes for CASSPLANEQFF.

V is TRBV25-1 and J is TRBJ1-2; 7 nucleotides line up with TRBD1. This CDR3 has 14 amino acids. V lost 8 bases to trimming and J lost 1 base; unmatched junction nucleotides: 7. Per the germline V gene, CDR1 is MGHDK and CDR2 is SYGVNS. The CDR3 sequence: CASRGPGGNYGYTF. The CDR3 nucleotides read TGTGCCAGCCGGGGGCCAGGGGGTAACTATGGCTACACCTTC.

The CDR3 sequence is CASSYSGQGRAGELFF. DNA of the CDR3: TGTGCCAGCAGTTACTCGGGGCAGGGTAGGGCCGGGGAGCTGTTTTTT. The J gene is TRBJ2-2, the V gene TRBV6-6; D is possibly TRBD1 (5 bases). The CDR3 is 16 residues long. V lost 0 bases, J lost 6 bases, and 14 bases lay in between. CDR1 is MNHNY and CDR2 is SVGAGI in the germline V gene (reference sequence).

The rearrangement uses TRBV18 and TRBJ1-1; tentative D call: TRBD1 (5 bases). The V and J ends lost 3 bases and 3 bases respectively, with 8 bases between them. CDR3 length: 13 residues. The V gene's germline CDR1 is KGHSH and CDR2 LQKENI. In DNA form, the CDR3 reads TGTGCCAGCTCACCGGTAGGGGACACTGAAGCTTTCTTT. This encodes CASSPVGDTEAFF.

The rearrangement uses TRBV29-1 and TRBJ2-6, with 11 positions matching TRBD1. There are 17 residues in the CDR3. J was trimmed by 3 bases and V by 0 bases; bases with no gene match: 4. The germline V gene encodes CDR1 SQVTM and CDR2 ANQGSEA. The CDR3 nucleotides read TGCAGCGTTGAAGATAGGACAGGGGGCAGTGGGGCCAACGTCCTGACTTTC. Encoded protein: CSVEDRTGGSGANVLTF.

This clone was counted a single time. The V and J genes are TRBV29-1 and TRBJ2-5; D is perhaps TRBD2 (5 bases). The germline gives CDR1 SQVTM, CDR2 ANQGSEA. This CDR3 has 14 amino acids. V was trimmed by 1 base and J by 0 bases, leaving 9 bases between them. CDR3 residues: CSVEAQRNQETQYF. The CDR3 nucleotides read TGCAGCGTTGAAGCCCAGCGGAACCAAGAGACCCAGTACTTC. The entire variable domain, with the rest obtained from reference TRBV29-1 and TRBJ2-5, is as follows: SAVISQKPSRDICQRGTSLTIQCQVDSQVTMMFWYRQQPGQSLTLIATANQGSEATYESGFVIDKFPISRPNLTFSTLTVSNMSPEDSSIYLCSVEAQRNQETQYFGPGTRLLVL.

J is TRBJ2-3 and V is TRBV7-2; 10 bases fit TRBD2. The V segment lost 5 bases and the J segment 2 bases; nucleotides outside the gene matches: 7. CDR1 is SGHTA and CDR2 is FQGNSA in the germline V gene. The CDR3 has 16 amino acids. The CDR3 DNA follows: TGTGCCAGCAGCCCCTCTAGCGGGGGCCTCACAGATACGCAGTATTTT. Translated: CASSPSSGGLTDTQYF.

The chain joins TRBV9 to TRBJ2-7; 12 nucleotides line up with TRBD2. Trimming removed 0 bases from V and 4 bases from J; junction bases left unmatched: 2. This CDR3 has 15 residues. From germline, CDR1 is SGDLS and CDR2 YYNGEE. The DNA for the CDR3 is TGTGCCAGCAGCGTAGGGACTAGCGGGGTTTACGAGCAGTACTTC. Translating gives CASSVGTSGVYEQYF.

The table lists this clone with a count of one. The chain joins TRBV15 to TRBJ2-1; TRBD2 aligns across 8 bases. After removal of 8 bases from V and 0 bases from J, the junction contained 3 bases not matched to a gene. The CDR3 consists of 14 residues. Germline V gene data show CDR1 as LNHNV and CDR2 as YYDKDF (reference sequence). CDR3 region: CATSAGGSYNEQFF. CDR3 sequence (DNA): TGTGCCACCTCTGCGGGGGGCTCCTACAATGAGCAGTTCTTC.

This clone was seen only a few times. V is TRBV21-1 and J is TRBJ1-6; the table's D call of TRBD1 was not tested on the DNA. TRBV21-1 is annotated as a pseudogene. CDR3 length: 16 amino acids. The CDR3 region has the DNA TGTGCCAGCAGCACCCGGGACACAATATGTAGTTCACCCCTCCACTTT. Translation gives CASSTRDTICSSPLHF.

The count of this clone is one. The CDR3 protein is CAWSGGQGHEQYF. For the CDR3, the DNA is TGTGCCTGGAGTGGGGGACAGGGCCACGAGCAGTACTTC. The V and J genes are TRBV30 and TRBJ2-7, with TRBD1 matching over 9 bases. CDR3 length equals 13 residues. CDR1 is GTSNPN and CDR2 is SVGIG in the germline V gene (reference sequence). V dropped 1 base and J dropped 5; count of bases not matched to a gene: 3. The whole variable domain, filled in from reference TRBV30 and TRBJ2-7, reads SQTIHQWPATLVQPVGSPLSLECTVEGTSNPNLYWYRQAAGRGLQLLFYSVGIGQISSEVPQNLSASRPQDRQFILSSKKLLLSDSGFYLCAWSGGQGHEQYFGPGTRLTVT.

This clone was observed a single time. The chain carries TRBV7-9 and TRBJ2-2; D call uncertain. The CDR3 sequence is 12 residues long. Trimming took off 5 bases at V and 6 bases at J, with 7 bases between the two ends. CDR1 is SEHNR, CDR2 FQNEAQ, per germline (reference sequence). This CDR3 is CASSQASGELFF. CDR3 DNA sequence: TGTGCCAGCAGCCAAGCGTCCGGGGAGCTGTTTTTT.

The genes are TRBV7-9 and TRBJ2-3, with 12 bases aligning to TRBD2. The CDR3 runs 16 residues. V trimming: 0 bases; J trimming: 3 bases; junction bases outside the gene matches: 1. Germline CDR1 reads SEHNR; CDR2 reads FQNEAQ (reference sequence). In nucleotides, the CDR3 is TGTGCCAGCAGCTTAGCCCTAGCGGGGGGGACAGATACGCAGTATTTT. This encodes CASSLALAGGTDTQYF.

V usage is TRBV27 and J usage is TRBJ1-6; no clear D gene. This CDR3 has 15 residues. Germline CDR1 reads MNHEY; CDR2 reads SMNVEV (reference sequence). Trimming shortened V by 5 bases and J by 7 bases, and 15 bases separated the two germline ends. The CDR3 region is CASSQRGFHNSPLHF. The CDR3 bases are TGTGCCAGCAGTCAACGGGGTTTTCACAATTCACCCCTCCACTTT.

This clone was seen more than once but under ten times. This chain joins TRBV2 and TRBJ2-2; perhaps TRBD2 as D (5 bases). The CDR3 extends over 11 amino acids. Trimming took off 7 bases at V and 8 bases at J, with 8 bases between the two ends. CDR1 and CDR2 from the germline V gene are SNHLY and FYNNEI. CDR3 DNA: TGTGCCAGCACCCGCGGGGGGGAGCTGTTTTTT. Translating it yields CASTRGGELFF.

The genes are TRBV2 and TRBJ1-4; 9 nucleotides agree with TRBD1. The V segment lost 5 bases and the J segment 6 bases; nucleotides outside the gene matches: 4. CDR3 length: 14 amino acids. Germline lookup yields CDR1 SNHLY and CDR2 FYNNEI. In DNA form, the CDR3 reads TGTGCCAGCAGTCGGACAGGGGCGGATGAAAAACTGTTTTTT. Translated: CASSRTGADEKLFF.

The chain recombines TRBV7-2 with TRBJ2-3; 8 bases are a match to TRBD1. CDR1 and CDR2 from the germline V gene are SGHTA and FQGNSA. The V segment lost 3 bases and the J segment 1 base; nucleotides outside the gene matches: 6. The CDR3 covers 16 residues. The CDR3 spells CASSFSGGAGTDTQYF. The DNA of the CDR3 is TGTGCCAGCAGCTTTTCAGGGGGCGCAGGCACAGATACGCAGTATTTT.

The rearrangement uses TRBV23-1 and TRBJ2-1, with D possibly TRBD1 on 6 matching bases. TRBV23-1 is an open reading frame whose function is uncertain. CDR3 length: 18 amino acids. Here the CDR3 reads CVTRRAGTSYLPYNEQFF. CDR3 coding DNA: TGCGTCACCCGCAGGGCAGGGACATCCTACTTACCCTACAATGAGCAGTTCTTC.